Listed here is a single T cell receptor beta chain. As yet, its antigen is unknown. There are 15 residues in the CDR3. Germline V gene sequence: CDR1 WNHNN, CDR2 SYGVQD (reference sequence). V was pared by 4 bases and J by 2 bases, with 13 bases between. The source of the sample is a study of cytomegalovirus exposure and HLA in healthy donors. General study points: Both high specificity and high sensitivity reportedly marked the classifier's diagnosis of cytomegalovirus status. An analysis that was carried out later associated about 17,000 TCR beta sequences with HLA alleles at 0.05 false discovery rate. A later analysis showed that HLA-associated TCR beta chains had undergone more clonal expansion than equally common others.

Amplification used 60 Vbeta primers and 13 Jbeta primers. TCRdb's copy holds only in-frame clones and misses some; the assay was immunoSEQ multiplex PCR. The profile covers more than 100,000 clones, with about 62% appearing a single time and around 8.8% taken by the ten largest. The V call is TRBV10-1, the J call TRBJ2-3; D possibly corresponds to TRBD2 (6 bases). Sequencing was carried out using PBMCs. The sequence was collected from a woman aged 40 to 50 in good health and CMV-seropositive. The CDR3 here is CASSASAGNTDTQYF. The DNA of the CDR3 is TGCGCCAGCAGTGCTTCGGCGGGAAACACAGATACGCAGTATTTT.